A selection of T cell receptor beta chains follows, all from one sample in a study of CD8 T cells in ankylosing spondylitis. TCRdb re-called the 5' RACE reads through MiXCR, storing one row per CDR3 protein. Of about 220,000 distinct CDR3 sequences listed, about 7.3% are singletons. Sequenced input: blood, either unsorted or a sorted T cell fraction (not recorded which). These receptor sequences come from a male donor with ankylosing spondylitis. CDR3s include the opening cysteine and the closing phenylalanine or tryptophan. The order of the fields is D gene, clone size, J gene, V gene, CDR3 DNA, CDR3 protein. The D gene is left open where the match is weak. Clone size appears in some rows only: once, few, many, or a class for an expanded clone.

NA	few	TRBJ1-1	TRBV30	TGTGCCTGGATTAGTCACCGGGCCACTGAAGCTTTCTTT	CAWISHRATEAFF
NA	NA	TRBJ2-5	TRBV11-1	TGTGCCAGCAGCTCGAGTTTGGACATTGACTGGGAGACCCAGTACTTC	CASSSSLDIDWETQYF
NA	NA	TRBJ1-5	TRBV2	TGTGCCAGCAGTGAACCCTCAGGTAGCAATCAGCCCCAGCATTTT	CASSEPSGSNQPQHF
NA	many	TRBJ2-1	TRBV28	TGTGCCAGCAGTTTCCAGGCCAATGAGCAGTTCTTC	CASSFQANEQFF
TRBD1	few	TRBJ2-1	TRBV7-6	TGTGCCAGCAGCTCCCGTCAGACAGGGGATGGGGTCAATGAGCAGTTCTTC	CASSSRQTGDGVNEQFF
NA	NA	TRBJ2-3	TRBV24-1	TGTGCCACCAGTTCCCCGTGGTATTTT	CATSSPWYF
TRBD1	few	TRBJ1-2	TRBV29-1	TGCAGCGCGGACAGGGGTAACTATGGCTACACCTTC	CSADRGNYGYTF
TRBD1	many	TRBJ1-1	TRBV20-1	TGCAGTCAGGGGGTGAACACTGAAGCTTTCTTT	CSQGVNTEAFF
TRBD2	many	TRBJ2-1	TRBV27	TGTGCCAGCAGCTTAGCGGGGGGGAATGAGCAGTTCTTC	CASSLAGGNEQFF
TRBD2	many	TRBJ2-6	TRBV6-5	TGTGCCAGCAGTTACTCCAGCGGGGAATGGTCTGGGGCCAACGTCCTGACTTTC	CASSYSSGEWSGANVLTF